These 25 T cell receptor beta chains came from one sample sequenced in a study of human T cells and chemical hapten exposure. One entry per CDR3 protein, called by TCRdb with MiXCR from the RACE reads. This table has about 400,000 distinct CDR3 sequences, roughly 6% appearing once. Time point defined: patch test 2, 6 weeks after DPC sensitization. Treatment defined: therapeutic diphenylcyclopropenone sensitization with weekly scalp DPC. The sample consisted of whole blood, taken in connection with sensitization to the hapten diphenylcyclopropenone (DPC). The source of these receptors is a woman aged 18-29 years with alopecia areata. Some clones in this sample may be carry-over from other donors' samples.

The chain employs TRBV20-1 and TRBJ1-6, with unresolved D. The CDR3 is 15 residues long. The V gene's germline CDR1 is DFQATT and CDR2 SNEGSKA (reference sequence). Trimming shortened V by 2 bases and J by 6 bases, and 14 bases separated the two germline ends. The chain's CDR3 is CSARPLIGPNSPLHF. The CDR3 nucleotides read TGCAGTGCTAGACCCTTGATAGGACCTAATTCACCCCTCCACTTT.

This clonotype has at least ten counts. The chain employs TRBV2 and TRBJ2-1; TRBD2 matches 8 bases. CDR1 and CDR2 (germline): SNHLY, FYNNEI. The CDR3 runs to 15 residues. Trimming cost V 10 bases and J 7 bases; bases outside gene matches: 15. The CDR3 bases are TGTGCCACCACCCTAGGAGCGGGGGTTTGGAATGAGCAGTTCTTC. Translation gives CATTLGAGVWNEQFF.

V gene TRBV7-8 combines with J gene TRBJ2-1; D is unresolved. The germline V and J ends were trimmed by 4 bases and 2 bases, with 15 bases remaining between them. CDR1 SGHVS and CDR2 FQNEAQ come from the germline V gene. This CDR3 contains 16 residues. CDR3 bases: TGTGCCAGCAGCTCTCGAGCGAGAATTGCCTACAATGAGCAGTTCTTC. It codes for CASSSRARIAYNEQFF.

Ten or more counts support this clonotype. The chain has TRBV29-1 and TRBJ1-1; D unresolved. This CDR3 is 11 amino acids long. Germline V gene sequence: CDR1 SQVTM, CDR2 ANQGSEA. Trimming removed 4 bases from V and 10 bases from J, with 13 bases in between. The CDR3 is CSVVASFGAFF. In DNA, the CDR3 is TGCAGCGTTGTCGCTTCTTTCGGAGCTTTCTTT. Full variable domain (remainder filled in from reference TRBV29-1 and TRBJ1-1): SAVISQKPSRDICQRGTSLTIQCQVDSQVTMMFWYRQQPGQSLTLIATANQGSEATYESGFVIDKFPISRPNLTFSTLTVSNMSPEDSSIYLCSVVASFGAFFGQGTRLTVV.

This clonotype appeared many times. This sequence joins TRBV19 and TRBJ2-1; D is unclear. The CDR3 runs to 14 residues. CDR1 LNHDA and CDR2 SQIVND come from the germline V gene (reference sequence). The ends were cut back, 5 bases at V and 4 bases at J, with 12 bases in the middle. The CDR3 nucleotides are TGTGCCAGTAGTTCAATCCAAGAATACAATGAGCAGTTCTTC. Translating gives CASSSIQEYNEQFF. Variable domain in full (rest from reference TRBV19 and TRBJ2-1): DGGITQSPKYLFRKEGQNVTLSCEQNLNHDAMYWYRQDPGQGLRLIYYSQIVNDFQKGDIAEGYSVSREKKESFPLTVTSAQKNPTAFYLCASSSIQEYNEQFFGPGTRLTVL.

In its sample, this clonotype was seen many times. This chain links TRBV12-3 or TRBV12-4 with TRBJ1-3; no clear D. The ends were cut back, 5 bases at V and 0 bases at J, with 11 bases in the middle. The CDR3 totals 15 residues. In DNA, the CDR3 is TGTGCCAGCAGTGCCGCCAGCAACTCTGGAAACACCATATATTTT. This encodes CASSAASNSGNTIYF.

This clonotype was seen a few times. The rearrangement uses TRBV6-5 and TRBJ2-5, with D unclear. CDR3 length: 17 amino acids. Germline assignment: CDR1 MNHEY and CDR2 SVGAGI. V was pared by 2 bases and J by 4 bases, with 20 bases between. Here the CDR3 DNA reads TGTGCCAGCAGTTACCTCTACGGTGCTACACTGGGAGAGACCCAGTACTTC. Residues: CASSYLYGATLGETQYF.

This chain uses TRBV6-2 or TRBV6-3 with TRBJ2-7; 7 bases align to TRBD1. With 10 bases clipped from V and 2 bases from J, the junction kept 5 bases outside the gene matches. From germline, CDR1 is MNHEY and CDR2 SVGEGT. The CDR3 is 12 amino acids. CDR3 region: CAIGQVAYEQYF. CDR3 nucleotide sequence: TGTGCCATAGGACAGGTTGCCTACGAGCAGTACTTC.

The CDR3 DNA reads TGTGCCAGCAGTGACCGACTAGCGGCTGAAAACATTCAGTACTTC. It translates to CASSDRLAAENIQYF. The chain combines TRBV12-3 or TRBV12-4 with TRBJ2-4, with 9 bases aligning to TRBD2. This CDR3 region has 15 residues. V dropped 5 bases and J dropped 5; count of bases not matched to a gene: 7.

In this sample, this clonotype turned up many times. V is TRBV24-1 and J is TRBJ1-2, with a possible D match to TRBD1 (5 bases). The CDR3 covers 13 residues. Trimming shortened V by 11 bases and J by 4 bases, and 16 bases separated the two germline ends. The germline V gene encodes CDR1 KGHDR and CDR2 SFDVKD. In DNA form, the CDR3 reads TGTGCCAAAACTTCCGGGACCGGCTATGGCTACACCTTC. Translated: CAKTSGTGYGYTF.

The chain carries TRBV28 and TRBJ2-7, with D maybe TRBD1 (5 bases). CDR3 length: 13 residues. Between the trimmed V and J ends, which lost 3 bases and 5 bases, there was a span of 11 bases. Germline CDR1 and CDR2: MDHEN and SYDVKM. The CDR3 reads CASSFAGSHEQYF. The CDR3 DNA sequence: TGTGCCAGCAGTTTCGCAGGGTCTCACGAGCAGTACTTC.

This clonotype was counted only a few times. The chain joins TRBV10-3 to TRBJ2-3; D ambiguous. From germline, CDR1 is ENHRY and CDR2 SYGVKD. This CDR3 has 12 amino acids. The germline V and J ends were trimmed by 1 base and 6 bases, with 5 bases remaining between them. CDR3 region: CAISEFTDTQYF. DNA for the CDR3: TGTGCCATCAGTGAGTTCACCGATACGCAGTATTTT.

This clonotype was found many times. The chain combines TRBV11-2 with TRBJ1-1; TRBD1 matches at 7 bases. The CDR3 runs to 15 residues. Germline CDR1 and CDR2: SGHAT and FQNNGV. The V segment lost 4 bases and the J segment 10 bases; nucleotides outside the gene matches: 15. The CDR3 protein is CASSSNRDSVGAAFF. The CDR3 region has the DNA TGTGCCAGCAGCTCCAATCGGGACAGTGTGGGCGCAGCTTTCTTT.

This clonotype has ten or more counts. V usage is TRBV20-1 and J usage is TRBJ1-2; D possibly corresponds to TRBD1 (5 bases). Trimming pared 4 bases from V and 6 bases from J, leaving 12 bases between. Germline lookup yields CDR1 DFQATT and CDR2 SNEGSKA (reference sequence). The CDR3 sequence is 12 residues long. The CDR3 region is CSATTAADGYTF. The CDR3 DNA reads TGCAGTGCTACGACAGCTGCAGATGGCTACACCTTC.

In this sample, this clonotype turned up a few times. The junction departs from germline at one end; a sequencing error may be responsible. This sequence joins TRBV7-6 and TRBJ1-5; maybe TRBD1 (6 bases). The length of the CDR3 is 15 residues. Looked up from germline, CDR1 is SGHVS and CDR2 is FNYEAQ. The CDR3 DNA reads as TGTGCCGGCAGCCTGGGGGCAGGGCAGCGTCAGCCCCAGCATTTT. It encodes CAGSLGAGQRQPQHF.

This clonotype was seen many times. The chain combines TRBV11-1 with TRBJ1-1; D is undetermined. The CDR3 runs 11 residues. The V and J ends lost 4 bases and 3 bases respectively, with 3 bases between them. Germline values: CDR1 SGHAT, CDR2 FQDESV (reference sequence). The CDR3, as DNA: TGTGCCAGCAGCTGGGACACTGAAGCTTTCTTT. Translated: CASSWDTEAFF. Full variable domain (missing parts from reference TRBV11-1 and TRBJ1-1): EAEVAQSPRYKITEKSQAVAFWCDPISGHATLYWYRQILGQGPELLVQFQDESVVDDSQLPKDRFSAERLKGVDSTLKIQPAELGDSAMYLCASSWDTEAFFGQGTRLTVV.

This clonotype was detected only a few times. CDR3 bases: TGTGCCAGCAGTGATCCTGGGGGTACGCAGTATTTT. It translates to CASSDPGGTQYF. The rearrangement links TRBV2 to TRBJ2-3; D tentatively fits TRBD1 or TRBD2 (5 bases each). The germline gives CDR1 SNHLY, CDR2 FYNNEI. The V gene lost 3 bases and the J gene lost 8 bases, with 9 bases spanning the gap. This CDR3 spans 12 amino acids.

This clonotype was detected only a few times. Here the CDR3 DNA reads TGCGCCAGCGGCGCCCGAGCCTACGAGCAGTACTTC. This gives the protein CASGARAYEQYF. V usage is TRBV10-2 and J usage is TRBJ2-7, with D unclear. Germline CDR1 and CDR2: WSHSY and SAAADI. The CDR3 spans 12 residues. V lost 8 bases to trimming and J lost 2 bases, with 10 bases between them.

This clonotype has at least ten counts. The chain employs TRBV29-1 and TRBJ1-1; D gene uncertain. CDR3 length: 11 amino acids. V was cut by 4 bases and J by 1 base, with 4 bases left in between. Germline V lookup: CDR1 SQVTM, CDR2 ANQGSEA. CDR3 sequence (DNA): TGCAGCGTTGGCAGGAACACTGAAGCTTTCTTT. This translates into CSVGRNTEAFF.

V gene TRBV6-6 combines with J gene TRBJ2-6, with D possibly being TRBD1 or TRBD2 (6 bases each). The CDR3 is 18 residues long. The V and J ends lost 2 bases and 1 base respectively, with 15 bases between them. Germline V gene lookup returns CDR1 MNHNY and CDR2 SVGAGI (reference sequence). In DNA, the CDR3 is TGTGCCAGCAGTTACAGACGGGGGCGCAAGTCTGGGGCCAACGTCCTGACTTTC. This sequence encodes CASSYRRGRKSGANVLTF.

This clonotype occurred a few times. The gene calls are TRBV6-2 or TRBV6-3 and TRBJ1-6; tentatively, D is TRBD1 (6 bases). This CDR3 is 14 amino acids long. Germline values: CDR1 MNHEY, CDR2 SVGEGT. Trimming took off 7 bases at V and 7 bases at J, with 14 bases between the two ends. CDR3: CASNRGGQNSPLHF. CDR3 nucleotide sequence: TGTGCCAGCAACCGGGGAGGACAGAATTCACCCCTCCACTTT.

At least ten counts were recorded for this clonotype. A junction boundary mismatches the germline segment, possibly from a read error. The chain combines TRBV12-3 or TRBV12-4 with TRBJ1-2; the D is unclear. The CDR3 extends over 13 amino acids. The CDR3: CASSLAGNYGYTF. The CDR3 DNA reads as TGTGCCAGCAGTTTAGCTGGCAACTACGGCTACACCTTC.

The chain links TRBV9 to TRBJ1-5, with D possibly matching TRBD1 (5 bases). V lost 0 bases to trimming and J lost 9 bases, with 10 bases between them. Germline values: CDR1 SGDLS, CDR2 YYNGEE. The length of the CDR3 is 13 residues. The CDR3 reads CASSVGVRGPQHF. The CDR3 DNA follows: TGTGCCAGCAGCGTAGGAGTGAGGGGGCCCCAGCATTTT.

There are a few counts of this clonotype. The rearrangement links TRBV2 to TRBJ1-6, with a weak D call TRBD1 (5 bases). The germline CDR1 and CDR2 sequences are SNHLY and FYNNEI. V was clipped by 4 bases and J by 9 bases, with 19 bases between them. This CDR3 is 16 amino acids long. The CDR3 DNA sequence: TGTGCCAGCAGTGGGGAGGCAGGGCAACAAGGTTCACCCCTCCACTTT. Its protein is CASSGEAGQQGSPLHF.

This clonotype was seen only a few times. The chain joins TRBV7-3 to TRBJ2-4; D gene uncertain. This CDR3 region has 13 residues. CDR1 is SGHTA, CDR2 FQGTGA, per germline. The V and J ends lost 4 bases and 0 bases respectively, with 4 bases between them. CDR3 DNA sequence: TGTGCCAGCAGCTCAGCAGCCAAAAACATTCAGTACTTC. Its translation is CASSSAAKNIQYF. Complete variable domain (other parts from reference TRBV7-3 and TRBJ2-4): GAGVSQTPSNKVTEKGKYVELRCDPISGHTALYWYRQSLGQGPEFLIYFQGTGAADDSGLPNDRFFAVRPEGSVSTLKIQRTERGDSAVYLCASSSAAKNIQYFGAGTRLSVL.